Listed here is a single T cell receptor (beta chain). What it recognizes is unknown. Generated by immunoSEQ multiplex PCR, the TCRdb table keeps only in-frame clones and is missing some. The sample records around 63,000 clones, roughly 76% being singletons. Germline loops: CDR1 MNHEY, CDR2 SMNVEV (reference sequence). The germline V and J ends were trimmed by 2 bases and 9 bases, with 12 bases remaining between them. This CDR3 spans 13 amino acids. The data were taken from a study of vaccination effects on CD4 cells after COVID-19. Regarding the study as a whole: Cross-reactivity toward common cold coronaviruses was confined to only 1 of 255 vaccine-induced clones in healthy vaccinees. There was marked clonal contraction among infection- and vaccine-induced clones late after vaccination.

Expansion of antigen-specific CD4+ T cells with viral peptide pools was carried out by the ViraFEST assay before sequencing. An approximately nine-day culture period preceded the isolation of CD4+ T cells. The study found no prior SARS-CoV-2 infection in the vaccine recipients, who tested negative for nucleocapsid antibodies. This clonotype originated in a human donor who received a COVID-19 vaccine. The chain recombines TRBV27 with TRBJ2-3; D is possibly TRBD1 (6 bases). Sequences were derived from CD4+ T cells from PBMCs cultured with HCoV-OC43 spike peptides, sampled before COVID-19 vaccination. Subset noted: HCoV-OC43 spike overlapping peptide pool stimulation. The CDR3 bases are TGTGCCAGCAGTTTAAGGCGGACAGCCACGCAGTATTTT. Translated, it gives CASSLRRTATQYF.